A selection of T cell receptor beta chains follows, all from one sample in a study of shared clonotypes between healthy human individuals. The repertoire was sequenced with immunoSEQ multiplex PCR; TCRdb's copy has only in-frame clones and lacks some. The data contain 600,000 to 750,000 clones, 72% of them singletons. The sample consisted of memory CD4+ T cells sorted from blood. The source of these receptors is a woman under 40 in good health. Both conserved end residues are part of each CDR3. The D gene is left open where the match is weak. Where a row states a size, it is once, few, many or the class of an expanded clone; other rows omit it.

CDR3 length: 14
clone size: once
D gene: TRBD1
V gene: TRBV18
J gene: TRBJ1-4
CDR3 protein: CASSSGQGSEKLFF

CDR3 length: 16
clone size: once
D gene: TRBD1
V gene: TRBV14
J gene: TRBJ1-5
CDR3 protein: CASSPGGSGSNQPQHF

CDR3 length: 14
clone size: -
D gene: -
V gene: TRBV27
J gene: TRBJ2-3
CDR3 protein: CASSLRLGTDTQYF

CDR3 length: 13
clone size: -
D gene: -
V gene: TRBV4-1
J gene: TRBJ2-1
CDR3 protein: CASSPPGRDEQFF

CDR3 length: 15
clone size: -
D gene: -
V gene: TRBV7-9
J gene: TRBJ2-5
CDR3 protein: CASSPLRAGRETQYF

CDR3 length: 15
clone size: -
D gene: -
V gene: TRBV27
J gene: TRBJ2-7
CDR3 protein: CASSADTPPTYEQYF

CDR3 length: 14
clone size: -
D gene: -
V gene: TRBV7-9
J gene: TRBJ2-1
CDR3 protein: CASSLATRADEQFF

CDR3 length: 13
clone size: few
D gene: TRBD2
V gene: TRBV2
J gene: TRBJ2-7
CDR3 protein: CASAAGGSYEQYF

CDR3 length: 13
clone size: -
D gene: -
V gene: TRBV14
J gene: TRBJ1-1
CDR3 protein: CASSVRFSDPAFF

CDR3 length: 15
clone size: -
D gene: TRBD1
V gene: TRBV6-6
J gene: TRBJ1-2
CDR3 protein: CAIMGDRDLLYGYTF

CDR3 length: 14
clone size: once
D gene: -
V gene: TRBV28
J gene: TRBJ1-2
CDR3 protein: CASSLGGGGYGYTF

CDR3 length: 16
clone size: once
D gene: -
V gene: TRBV6-5
J gene: TRBJ1-1
CDR3 protein: CASSSGASQGITEAFF

CDR3 length: 15
clone size: many
D gene: -
V gene: TRBV28
J gene: TRBJ1-5
CDR3 protein: CASSLTGASNQPQHF

CDR3 length: 15
clone size: -
D gene: TRBD2
V gene: TRBV6-6
J gene: TRBJ2-1
CDR3 protein: CASSPSGSSYNEQFF

CDR3 length: 15
clone size: -
D gene: TRBD2
V gene: TRBV5-1
J gene: TRBJ2-5
CDR3 protein: CASGGTSGPQETQYF

CDR3 length: 14
clone size: -
D gene: -
V gene: TRBV6-1
J gene: TRBJ2-7
CDR3 protein: CASRGWQGIYEQYF